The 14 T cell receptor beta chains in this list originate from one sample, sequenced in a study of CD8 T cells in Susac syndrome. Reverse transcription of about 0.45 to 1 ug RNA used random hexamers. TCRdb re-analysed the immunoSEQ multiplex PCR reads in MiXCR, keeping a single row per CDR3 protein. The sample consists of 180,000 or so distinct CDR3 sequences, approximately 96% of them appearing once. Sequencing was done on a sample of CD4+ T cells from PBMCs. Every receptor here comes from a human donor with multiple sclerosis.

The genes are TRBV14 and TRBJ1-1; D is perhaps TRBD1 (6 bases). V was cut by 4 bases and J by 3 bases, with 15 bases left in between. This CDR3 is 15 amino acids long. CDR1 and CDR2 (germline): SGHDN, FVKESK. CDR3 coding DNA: TGTGCCAGCAGCCTCCGGGACACACCGTACACTGAAGCTTTCTTT. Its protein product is CASSLRDTPYTEAFF.

The CDR3 nucleotides read TGCAGTGCTAGGTTAATCCGAGCGGGGGAGAGCACAGATACGCAGTATTTT. Translation: CSARLIRAGESTDTQYF. The V gene is TRBV20-1, the J gene TRBJ2-3; TRBD2 matches 8 bases. The CDR3 sequence is 17 residues long. The V gene's germline CDR1 is DFQATT and CDR2 SNEGSKA (reference sequence). Trimming removed 3 bases from V and 0 bases from J; junction bases left unmatched: 11.

The CDR3 DNA sequence: TGTGCCACCAGTGCCCGGCGGACAGCGAACACCGGGGAGCTGTTTTTT. Encoded protein: CATSARRTANTGELFF. This chain links TRBV24-1 with TRBJ2-2; weak D call: TRBD1 (6 bases). V was trimmed by 5 bases and J by 0 bases, leaving 12 bases between them. The germline V gene has CDR1 KGHDR and CDR2 SFDVKD. This CDR3 spans 16 amino acids.

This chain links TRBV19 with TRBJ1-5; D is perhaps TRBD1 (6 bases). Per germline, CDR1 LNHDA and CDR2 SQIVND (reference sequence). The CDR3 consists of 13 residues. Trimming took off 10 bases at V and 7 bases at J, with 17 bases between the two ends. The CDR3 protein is CATRGGAWQPQHF. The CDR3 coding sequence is TGTGCCACCCGAGGGGGGGCTTGGCAGCCCCAGCATTTT.

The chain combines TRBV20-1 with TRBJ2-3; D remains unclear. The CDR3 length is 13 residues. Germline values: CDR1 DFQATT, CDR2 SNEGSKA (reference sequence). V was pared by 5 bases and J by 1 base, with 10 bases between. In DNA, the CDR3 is TGCAGTGCTCAGGCCCGGCGCACAGATACGCAGTATTTT. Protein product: CSAQARRTDTQYF.

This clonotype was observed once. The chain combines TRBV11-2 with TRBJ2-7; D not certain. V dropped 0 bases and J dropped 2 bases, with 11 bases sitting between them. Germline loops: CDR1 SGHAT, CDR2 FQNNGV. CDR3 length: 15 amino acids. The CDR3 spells CASSLDSVRTYEQYF. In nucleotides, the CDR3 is TGTGCCAGCAGCTTAGATTCGGTCCGAACCTACGAGCAGTACTTC. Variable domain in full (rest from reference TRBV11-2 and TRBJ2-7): EAGVAQSPRYKIIEKRQSVAFWCNPISGHATLYWYQQILGQGPKLLIQFQNNGVVDDSQLPKDRFSAERLKGVDSTLKIQPAKLEDSAVYLCASSLDSVRTYEQYFGPGTRLTVT.

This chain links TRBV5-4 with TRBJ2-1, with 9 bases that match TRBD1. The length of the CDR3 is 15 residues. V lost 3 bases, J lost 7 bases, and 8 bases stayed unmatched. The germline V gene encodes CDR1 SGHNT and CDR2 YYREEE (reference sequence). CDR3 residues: CASSYQGQGENEQFF. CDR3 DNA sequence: TGTGCCAGCAGCTACCAGGGACAGGGAGAGAATGAGCAGTTCTTC.

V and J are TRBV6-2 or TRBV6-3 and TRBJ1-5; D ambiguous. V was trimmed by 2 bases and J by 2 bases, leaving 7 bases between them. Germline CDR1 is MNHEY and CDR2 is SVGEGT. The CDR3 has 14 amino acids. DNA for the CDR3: TGTGCCAGCAGTTACGTCGCAGGCAATCAGCCCCAGCATTTT. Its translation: CASSYVAGNQPQHF.

The DNA of the CDR3 is TGTGCCAGCAGTTACTCGAGGTCCCAAGGGGGATCAAGTCAGCCCCAGCATTTT. It is translated as CASSYSRSQGGSSQPQHF. The chain combines TRBV6-5 with TRBJ1-5, with a tentative D call TRBD1 (6 bases). This CDR3 has 18 residues. V was shortened by 0 bases and J by 6 bases, with 21 bases between the two germline ends. The V gene's germline CDR1 is MNHEY and CDR2 SVGAGI.

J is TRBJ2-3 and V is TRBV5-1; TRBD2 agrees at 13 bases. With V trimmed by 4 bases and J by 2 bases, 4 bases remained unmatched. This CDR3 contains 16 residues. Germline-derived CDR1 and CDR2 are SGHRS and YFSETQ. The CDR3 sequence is CASSAGLAGTTDTQYF. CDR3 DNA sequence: TGCGCCAGCAGCGCGGGACTAGCGGGGACCACAGATACGCAGTATTTT.

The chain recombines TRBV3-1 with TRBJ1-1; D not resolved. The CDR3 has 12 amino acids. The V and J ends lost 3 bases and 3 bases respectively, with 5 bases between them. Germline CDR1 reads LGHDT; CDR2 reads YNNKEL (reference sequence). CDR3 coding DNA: TGTGCCAGCAGCCATCTGGACACTGAAGCTTTCTTT. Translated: CASSHLDTEAFF.

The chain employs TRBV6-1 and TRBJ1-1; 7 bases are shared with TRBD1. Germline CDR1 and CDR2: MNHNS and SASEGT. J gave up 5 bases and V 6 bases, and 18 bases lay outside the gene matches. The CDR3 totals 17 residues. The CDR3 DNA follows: TGTGCCAGCAGCTCTCCAACGACCTCAGGGGGGAGGACTGAAGCTTTCTTT. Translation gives CASSSPTTSGGRTEAFF.

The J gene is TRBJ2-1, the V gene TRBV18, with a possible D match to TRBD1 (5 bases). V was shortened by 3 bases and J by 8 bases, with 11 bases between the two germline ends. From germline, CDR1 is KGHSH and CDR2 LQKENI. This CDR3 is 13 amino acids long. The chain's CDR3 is CASSPTVEYEQFF. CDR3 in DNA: TGTGCCAGCTCACCGACAGTAGAGTATGAGCAGTTCTTC.

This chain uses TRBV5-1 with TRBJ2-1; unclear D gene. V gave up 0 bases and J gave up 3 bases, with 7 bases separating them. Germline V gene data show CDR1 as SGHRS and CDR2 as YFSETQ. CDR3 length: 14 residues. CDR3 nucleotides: TGCGCCAGCAGCTTGGGCAGGATCTACAATGAGCAGTTCTTC. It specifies CASSLGRIYNEQFF. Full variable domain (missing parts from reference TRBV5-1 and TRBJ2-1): KAGVTQTPRYLIKTRGQQVTLSCSPISGHRSVSWYQQTPGQGLQFLFEYFSETQRNKGNFPGRFSGRQFSNSRSEMNVSTLELGDSALYLCASSLGRIYNEQFFGPGTRLTVL.